These 22 T cell receptor beta chains came from one sample sequenced in a study of CD8+ T cells in alopecia areata (dated by TCRdb to between 2018 and 2020). The sample's time point label, decoded: about 4 weeks on oral tofacitinib. Taken with the paper, the label for treatment or condition translates to: oral pan-JAK inhibitor, 5-10 mg twice daily. Libraries were built with the immunoSEQ multiplex PCR assay. For TCR sequencing, RNA was extracted from every sample and reverse transcribed into cDNA to serve as template. The table comes from immuneACCESS by way of TCRdb, which keeps in-frame sequences with V and J called. Part of the clones is missing from these tables; in studies checked, under half for an unresolved V gene and the rest for unknown reasons. Across this sample there are 120,000 or so clones, with 60% to 65% seen only once. Of the sample, more than 5.5% falls within the top ten clones.

The sample consisted of CD4+ T cells sorted from blood, taken at week 4, from a patient treated with tofacitinib. Source of these receptors: a human donor with alopecia areata.

This chain links TRBV14 with TRBJ1-2, with unresolved D. Trimming left V 1 base short and J 3 bases short, with 3 bases between. The germline gives CDR1 SGHDN, CDR2 FVKESK. CDR3 size: 12 residues. The CDR3 loop is CASSQAYYGYTF. CDR3 coding DNA: TGTGCCAGCAGCCAAGCGTACTATGGCTACACCTTC.

The chain links TRBV4-3 to TRBJ1-1; D ambiguous. This CDR3 is 12 amino acids long. Looked up from germline, CDR1 is LGHNA and CDR2 is YSLEER. V shed 0 bases and J shed 11 bases, with 10 bases lying between them. CDR3 bases: TGCGCCAGCAGCCAAGACGCTGGGTCGGCTTTCTTT. Protein: CASSQDAGSAFF.

This clone was picked up a small number of times. CDR3 coding DNA: TGTGCCAGCAGTGAGCGTCGGGGAAGAGGGAGTGGCTACACCTTC. Protein product: CASSERRGRGSGYTF. The chain recombines TRBV2 with TRBJ1-2, with D hard to call. The V gene lost 3 bases and the J gene lost 7 bases, with 18 bases spanning the gap. Per the germline V gene, CDR1 is SNHLY and CDR2 is FYNNEI. The CDR3 spans 15 residues.

The V and J genes are TRBV9 and TRBJ2-7; D perhaps matches TRBD2 (6 bases). V lost 0 bases and J 3 bases, leaving 10 bases between the germline ends. The length of the CDR3 is 14 residues. Germline lookup yields CDR1 SGDLS and CDR2 YYNGEE. The CDR3 sequence: CASSVEASDYEQYF. The CDR3 DNA reads as TGTGCCAGCAGCGTAGAAGCTAGCGACTACGAGCAGTACTTC. Together with reference TRBV9 and TRBJ2-7, the CDR3 gives the full variable domain: DSGVTQTPKHLITATGQRVTLRCSPRSGDLSVYWYQQSLDQGLQFLIQYYNGEERAKGNILERFSAQQFPDLHSELNLSSLELGDSALYFCASSVEASDYEQYFGPGTRLTVT.

The chain carries TRBV27 and TRBJ1-5; D not certain. Germline V gives CDR1 MNHEY, CDR2 SMNVEV (reference sequence). This CDR3 region has 9 residues. V was cut by 5 bases and J by 10 bases, with 3 bases left in between. The CDR3 sequence: CASSPPQHF. The CDR3 DNA is TGTGCCAGCAGTCCCCCCCAGCATTTT.

This clone has just one count. Other DNA sequences in the same sample also yield this CDR3. The rearrangement joins TRBV5-1 to TRBJ1-1; D unclear. Trimming left V 0 bases short and J 0 bases short, with 3 bases between. CDR1 is SGHRS, CDR2 YFSETQ, per germline. The CDR3 spans 13 residues. As DNA, the CDR3 is TGCGCCAGCAGCTTGGATTTGAACACTGAAGCTTTCTTT. Residues: CASSLDLNTEAFF.

The V gene is TRBV18, the J gene TRBJ2-7; D may be TRBD1 (6 bases). With 3 bases removed from V and 3 bases from J, the gap between germline ends came to 15 bases. The CDR3 is made up of 15 amino acids. CDR1 and CDR2 (germline): KGHSH, LQKENI. Written as DNA, the CDR3 is TGTGCCAGCTCACCCTCCTCAACAGGGAACTACGAGCAGTACTTC. This gives the protein CASSPSSTGNYEQYF.

The chain has TRBV9 and TRBJ2-3; 9 nucleotides align to TRBD1. CDR1 is SGDLS, CDR2 YYNGEE, per germline. Trimming at V came to 2 bases and at J to 3 bases, leaving 4 bases not matched to a gene. This CDR3 contains 15 residues. The CDR3 protein is CASSVGTGWTDTQYF. DNA for the CDR3: TGTGCCAGCAGCGTGGGGACAGGGTGGACAGATACGCAGTATTTT.

The chain links TRBV9 to TRBJ2-1, with 7 bases matching TRBD2. CDR1 and CDR2 from the germline V gene are SGDLS and YYNGEE. V shed 0 bases and J 6 bases; nucleotides not matched to a gene: 12. The CDR3 runs to 17 residues. DNA for the CDR3: TGTGCCAGCAGCGTAGGGGATAGACTAGCCATAGGCAATGAGCAGTTCTTC. Protein sequence: CASSVGDRLAIGNEQFF.

The chain combines TRBV6-6 with TRBJ2-3; D remains ambiguous. The CDR3 has 13 residues. Per the germline V gene, CDR1 is MNHNY and CDR2 is SVGAGI (reference sequence). V was cut by 4 bases and J by 1 base, with 6 bases left in between. The CDR3 nucleotides are TGTGCCAGCAGTTCCCTAGGCACAGATACGCAGTATTTT. It translates to CASSSLGTDTQYF.

The chain combines TRBV29-1 with TRBJ1-4; no definite D call. Germline V gene data show CDR1 as SQVTM and CDR2 as ANQGSEA. Deletions cut 6 bases from V and 0 bases from J, with 5 bases between. The CDR3 extends over 12 amino acids. CDR3 in amino acids: CSVKSTNEKLFF. The CDR3 DNA sequence: TGCAGCGTCAAATCAACTAATGAAAAACTGTTTTTT. Combining the CDR3 with reference TRBV29-1 and TRBJ1-4 gives the whole variable domain SAVISQKPSRDICQRGTSLTIQCQVDSQVTMMFWYRQQPGQSLTLIATANQGSEATYESGFVIDKFPISRPNLTFSTLTVSNMSPEDSSIYLCSVKSTNEKLFFGSGTQLSVL.

The chain recombines TRBV4-1 with TRBJ2-5; a possible D gene is TRBD2 (5 bases). This CDR3 contains 13 residues. Germline values: CDR1 MGHRA, CDR2 YSYEKL. The V gene lost 1 base and the J gene lost 3 bases, with 6 bases spanning the gap. The CDR3, as DNA: TGCGCCAGCAGCCAAGGAGCGGAAGAGACCCAGTACTTC. It yields the protein CASSQGAEETQYF.

The chain employs TRBV7-2 and TRBJ2-2, with no clear D. The CDR3 consists of 14 residues. The V end lost 2 bases, the J end lost 6 bases, and 10 bases lay between the germline ends. The V gene's germline CDR1 is SGHTA and CDR2 FQGNSA. This chain's CDR3 is CASSLLRAPGELFF. The CDR3 DNA sequence: TGTGCCAGCAGCTTATTGCGAGCCCCCGGGGAGCTGTTTTTT.

The chain couples TRBV6-6 to TRBJ2-7; TRBD2 matches at 7 bases. Germline V gives CDR1 MNHNY, CDR2 SVGAGI (reference sequence). CDR3 size: 14 residues. Trimming took 3 bases from V and 0 from J; bases not matched to a gene: 2. CDR3: CASSYAGDSYEQYF. The CDR3 DNA reads TGTGCCAGCAGTTATGCGGGGGACTCCTACGAGCAGTACTTC.

V usage is TRBV9 and J usage is TRBJ2-3; 15 nucleotides align to TRBD2. After removal of 4 bases from V and 6 bases from J, the junction contained 6 bases not matched to a gene. CDR1 SGDLS and CDR2 YYNGEE come from the germline V gene. CDR3 length: 16 residues. CDR3 loop: CASSLAGLAGGDTQYF. The DNA for the CDR3 is TGTGCCAGCAGCCTAGCCGGACTAGCGGGGGGGGATACGCAGTATTTT.

This chain connects TRBV12-5 to TRBJ2-3; no definite D call. V lost 0 bases and J 1 base, leaving 11 bases between the germline ends. CDR3 length equals 16 residues. CDR1 LGHNT and CDR2 FRNRAP come from the germline V gene. DNA for the CDR3: TGTGCTAGTGGTTTGGTACCGGAGCCAGGCACAGATACGCAGTATTTT. Amino acids: CASGLVPEPGTDTQYF.

This chain connects TRBV19 to TRBJ2-1; TRBD1 agrees at 11 bases. Per germline, CDR1 LNHDA and CDR2 SQIVND (reference sequence). The trim removed 8 bases at V and 3 bases at J, leaving 6 bases unmatched. This CDR3 spans 15 amino acids. The CDR3 protein is CASQRGTGGYNEQFF. The DNA of the CDR3 is TGTGCCAGTCAGAGGGGGACAGGGGGCTACAATGAGCAGTTCTTC. Drawing the rest from reference TRBV19 and TRBJ2-1, the complete variable domain is DGGITQSPKYLFRKEGQNVTLSCEQNLNHDAMYWYRQDPGQGLRLIYYSQIVNDFQKGDIAEGYSVSREKKESFPLTVTSAQKNPTAFYLCASQRGTGGYNEQFFGPGTRLTVL.

A few counts support this clone. The same CDR3 can be traced to other DNA sequences in this sample. The chain has TRBV29-1 and TRBJ1-1; possibly TRBD1 for D (5 bases). Looked up from germline, CDR1 is SQVTM and CDR2 is ANQGSEA. The CDR3 totals 12 residues. Trimming took 3 bases from V and 2 from J, leaving 7 bases between them. The CDR3 DNA reads as TGCAGCGTTGACAGGGTCAACACTGAAGCTTTCTTT. Amino acid sequence: CSVDRVNTEAFF.

The V call is TRBV10-3, the J call TRBJ1-2; tentatively, D is TRBD1 (5 bases). The CDR3 extends over 14 amino acids. Trimming shortened V by 7 bases and J by 6 bases, and 18 bases separated the two germline ends. The germline gives CDR1 ENHRY, CDR2 SYGVKD. The CDR3 region has the DNA TGTGCCATCACTGGAACGGATCAGGGTCATGGCTACACCTTC. Residues: CAITGTDQGHGYTF.

The rearrangement links TRBV25-1 to TRBJ1-1, with D tentatively TRBD1 (6 bases). The CDR3 totals 16 residues. The V end was cut by 1 base, the J end by 0 bases, with 12 bases between. CDR1 MGHDK and CDR2 SYGVNS come from the germline V gene. The CDR3: CASSELGTSMNTEAFF. CDR3 bases: TGTGCCAGCAGTGAATTGGGGACATCTATGAACACTGAAGCTTTCTTT.

The chain combines TRBV5-1 with TRBJ2-2; 12 bases are a match to TRBD2. From germline, CDR1 is SGHRS and CDR2 YFSETQ. The CDR3 has 17 residues. V shed 4 bases, J shed 1 base, and the junction held 5 bases outside the gene matches. DNA for the CDR3: TGCGCCAGCAGCCCCCCGACTAGCGGGGGGAACACCGGGGAGCTGTTTTTT. Its protein product is CASSPPTSGGNTGELFF.

This clone was seen more than once but under ten times. The chain combines TRBV30 with TRBJ2-1; 12 bases fit TRBD2. The junction had 3 bases not matched to a gene; V was cut back by 4 bases and J by 5 bases. The CDR3 extends over 14 amino acids. Germline V CDR1 and CDR2: GTSNPN, SVGIG (reference sequence). The CDR3 nucleotides read TGTGCCTGGAACAGACTAGCGGGGGACAATGAGCAGTTCTTC. Its translation is CAWNRLAGDNEQFF.